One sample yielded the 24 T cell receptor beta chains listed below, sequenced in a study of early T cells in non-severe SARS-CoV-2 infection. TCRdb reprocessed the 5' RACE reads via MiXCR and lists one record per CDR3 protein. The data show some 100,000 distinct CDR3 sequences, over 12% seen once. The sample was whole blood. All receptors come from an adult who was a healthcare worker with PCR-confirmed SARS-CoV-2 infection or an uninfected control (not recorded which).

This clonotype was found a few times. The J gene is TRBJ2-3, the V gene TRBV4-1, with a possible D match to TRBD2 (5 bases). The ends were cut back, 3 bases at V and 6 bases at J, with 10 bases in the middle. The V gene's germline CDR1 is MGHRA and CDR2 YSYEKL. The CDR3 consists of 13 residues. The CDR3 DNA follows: TGCGCCAGCAGCCACACTAGGAGCGATACGCAGTATTTT. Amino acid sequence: CASSHTRSDTQYF.

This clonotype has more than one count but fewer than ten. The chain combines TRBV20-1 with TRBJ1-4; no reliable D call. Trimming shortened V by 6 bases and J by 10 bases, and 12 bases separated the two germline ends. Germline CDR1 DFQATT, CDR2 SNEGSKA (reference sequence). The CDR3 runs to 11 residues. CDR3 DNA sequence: TGCAGTGCAGGGAGGGTTGGAAAACTGTTTTTT. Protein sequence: CSAGRVGKLFF.

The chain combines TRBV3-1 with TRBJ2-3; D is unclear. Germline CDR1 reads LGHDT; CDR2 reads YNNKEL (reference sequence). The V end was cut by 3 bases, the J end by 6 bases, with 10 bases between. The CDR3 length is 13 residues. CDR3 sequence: CASSHLTSDTQYF. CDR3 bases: TGTGCCAGCAGCCATCTCACATCGGATACGCAGTATTTT.

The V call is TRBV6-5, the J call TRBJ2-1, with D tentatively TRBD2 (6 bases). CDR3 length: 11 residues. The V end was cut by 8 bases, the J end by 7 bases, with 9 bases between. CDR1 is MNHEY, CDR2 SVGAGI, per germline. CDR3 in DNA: TGTGCCAGCTGGAGCGGGAATGAGCAGTTCTTC. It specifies CASWSGNEQFF.

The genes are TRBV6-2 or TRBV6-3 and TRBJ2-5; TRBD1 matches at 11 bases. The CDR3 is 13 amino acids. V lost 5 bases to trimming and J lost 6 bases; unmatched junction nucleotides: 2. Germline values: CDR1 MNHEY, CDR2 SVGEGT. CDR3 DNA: TGTGCCAGCAGTGGACAGGGGGCGAAGACCCAGTACTTC. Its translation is CASSGQGAKTQYF.

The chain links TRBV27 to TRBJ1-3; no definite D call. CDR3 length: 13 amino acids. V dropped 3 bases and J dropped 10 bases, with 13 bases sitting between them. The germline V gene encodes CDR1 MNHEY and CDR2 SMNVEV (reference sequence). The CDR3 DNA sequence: TGTGCCAGCAGTTTGACCCAAGCCGGGACCATATATTTT. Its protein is CASSLTQAGTIYF.

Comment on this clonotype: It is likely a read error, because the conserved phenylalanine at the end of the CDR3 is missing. CDR3 DNA sequence: TGCGCCAGCAGCCAAGCGGGCAGCACTGAAGCTTTCTTA. Translation: CASSQAGSTEAFL. The chain links TRBV4-1 to TRBJ1-1, with D uncertain. Germline V gene lookup returns CDR1 MGHRA and CDR2 YSYEKL. The germline V and J ends were trimmed by 1 base and 4 bases, with 7 bases remaining between them. The CDR3 runs 13 residues.

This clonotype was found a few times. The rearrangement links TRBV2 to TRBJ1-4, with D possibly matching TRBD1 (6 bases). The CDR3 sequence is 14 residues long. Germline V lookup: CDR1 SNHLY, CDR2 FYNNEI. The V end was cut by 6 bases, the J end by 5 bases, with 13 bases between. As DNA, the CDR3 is TGTGCCAGCAGCGGACAGTATAGGAATGAAAAACTGTTTTTT. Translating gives CASSGQYRNEKLFF. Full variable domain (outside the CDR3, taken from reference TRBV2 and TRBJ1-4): EPEVTQTPSHQVTQMGQEVILRCVPISNHLYFYWYRQILGQKVEFLVSFYNNEISEKSEIFDDQFSVERPDGSNFTLKIRSTKLEDSAMYFCASSGQYRNEKLFFGSGTQLSVL.

The CDR3, as DNA: TGTGCCTGGAATGTGGTCTCGGACTATGGCTACACCTTC. Translating it yields CAWNVVSDYGYTF. This chain connects TRBV30 to TRBJ1-2; D not certain. Trimming left V 4 bases short and J 3 bases short, with 12 bases between. Germline CDR1 GTSNPN, CDR2 SVGIG (reference sequence). The CDR3 totals 13 residues.

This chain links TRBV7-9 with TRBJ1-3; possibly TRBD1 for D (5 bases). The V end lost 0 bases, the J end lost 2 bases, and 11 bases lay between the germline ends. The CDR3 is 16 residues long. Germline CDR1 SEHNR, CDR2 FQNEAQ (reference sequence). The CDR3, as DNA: TGTGCCAGCAGCTTAGCCCAACCAGGGCCTGGAAACACCATATATTTT. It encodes CASSLAQPGPGNTIYF.

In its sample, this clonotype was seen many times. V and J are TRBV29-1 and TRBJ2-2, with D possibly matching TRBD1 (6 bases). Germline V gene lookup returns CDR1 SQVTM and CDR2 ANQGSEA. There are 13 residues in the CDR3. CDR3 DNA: TGCAGTGCCCGGGACATAGACACCGGGGAGCTGTTTTTT. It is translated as CSARDIDTGELFF.

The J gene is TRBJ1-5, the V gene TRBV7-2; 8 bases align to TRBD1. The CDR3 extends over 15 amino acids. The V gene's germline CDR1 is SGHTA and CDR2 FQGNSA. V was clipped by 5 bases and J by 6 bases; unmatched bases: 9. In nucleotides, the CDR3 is TGTGCCAGCAGCGCCGTGGCAGGGGGCGTTCAGCCCCAGCATTTT. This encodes CASSAVAGGVQPQHF.

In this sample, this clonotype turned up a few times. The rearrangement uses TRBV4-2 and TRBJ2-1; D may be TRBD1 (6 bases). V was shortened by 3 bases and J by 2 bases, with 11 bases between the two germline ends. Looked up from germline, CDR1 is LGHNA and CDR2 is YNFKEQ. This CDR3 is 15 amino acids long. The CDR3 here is CASSQAKGAYNEQFF. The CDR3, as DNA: TGTGCCAGCAGCCAGGCTAAGGGGGCCTACAATGAGCAGTTCTTC.

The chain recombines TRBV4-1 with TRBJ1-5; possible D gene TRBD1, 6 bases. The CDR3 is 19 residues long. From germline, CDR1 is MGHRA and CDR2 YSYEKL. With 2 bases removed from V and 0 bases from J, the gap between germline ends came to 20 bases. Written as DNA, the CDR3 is TGCGCCAGCAGCCAAAGGACAGCTAGCCTTTACGATAGCAATCAGCCCCAGCATTTT. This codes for CASSQRTASLYDSNQPQHF.

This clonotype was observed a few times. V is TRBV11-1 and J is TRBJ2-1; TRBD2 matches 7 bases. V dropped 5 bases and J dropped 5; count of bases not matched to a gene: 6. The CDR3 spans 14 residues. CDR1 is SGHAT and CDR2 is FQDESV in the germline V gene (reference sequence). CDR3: CASSQFGLDNEQFF. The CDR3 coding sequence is TGTGCCAGCAGCCAATTTGGACTAGACAATGAGCAGTTCTTC.

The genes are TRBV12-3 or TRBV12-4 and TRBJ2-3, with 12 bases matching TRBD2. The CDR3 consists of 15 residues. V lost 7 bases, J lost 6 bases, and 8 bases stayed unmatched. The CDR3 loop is CASTPRLAGADTQYF. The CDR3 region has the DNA TGTGCCAGCACCCCCCGACTAGCGGGGGCGGATACGCAGTATTTT.

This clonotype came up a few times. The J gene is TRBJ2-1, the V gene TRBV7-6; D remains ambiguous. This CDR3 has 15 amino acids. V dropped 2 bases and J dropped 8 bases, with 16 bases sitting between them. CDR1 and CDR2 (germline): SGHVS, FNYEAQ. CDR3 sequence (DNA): TGTGCCAGCAGCTTAAGTAATGGAAAAACCGATGAGCAGTTCTTC. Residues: CASSLSNGKTDEQFF. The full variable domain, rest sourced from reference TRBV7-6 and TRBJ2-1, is GAGVSQSPRYKVTKRGQDVALRCDPISGHVSLYWYRQALGQGPEFLTYFNYEAQQDKSGLPNDRFSAERPEGSISTLTIQRTEQRDSAMYRCASSLSNGKTDEQFFGPGTRLTVL.

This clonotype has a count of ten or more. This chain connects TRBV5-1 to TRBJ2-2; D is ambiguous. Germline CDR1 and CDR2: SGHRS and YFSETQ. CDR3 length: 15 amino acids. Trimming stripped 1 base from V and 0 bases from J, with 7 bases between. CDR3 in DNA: TGCGCCAGCAGCTTGTTTTCCGCGAACACCGGGGAGCTGTTTTTT. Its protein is CASSLFSANTGELFF.

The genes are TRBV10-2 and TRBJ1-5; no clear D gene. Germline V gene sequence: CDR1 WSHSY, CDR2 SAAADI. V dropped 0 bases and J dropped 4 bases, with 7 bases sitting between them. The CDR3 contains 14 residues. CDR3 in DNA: TGCGCCAGCAGTGAGTCCGCCTGGAATCAGCCCCAGCATTTT. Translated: CASSESAWNQPQHF.

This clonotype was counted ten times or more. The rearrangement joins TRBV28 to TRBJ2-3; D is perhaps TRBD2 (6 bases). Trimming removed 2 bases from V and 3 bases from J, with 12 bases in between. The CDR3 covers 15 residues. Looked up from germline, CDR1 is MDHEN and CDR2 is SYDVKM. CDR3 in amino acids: CASSLAGPVTDTQYF. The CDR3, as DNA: TGTGCCAGCAGTTTAGCGGGGCCCGTGACAGATACGCAGTATTTT. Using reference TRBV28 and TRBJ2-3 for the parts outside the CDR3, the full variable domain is DVKVTQSSRYLVKRTGEKVFLECVQDMDHENMFWYRQDPGLGLRLIYFSYDVKMKEKGDIPEGYSVSREKKERFSLILESASTNQTSMYLCASSLAGPVTDTQYFGPGTRLTVL.

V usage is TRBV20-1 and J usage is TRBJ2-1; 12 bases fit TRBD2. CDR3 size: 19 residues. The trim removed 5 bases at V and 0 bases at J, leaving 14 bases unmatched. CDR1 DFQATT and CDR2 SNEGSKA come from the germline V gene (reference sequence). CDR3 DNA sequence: TGCAGTGCTTCCTCTAGCGGGGGGGACTATTTTTACTCCTACAATGAGCAGTTCTTC. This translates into CSASSSGGDYFYSYNEQFF.

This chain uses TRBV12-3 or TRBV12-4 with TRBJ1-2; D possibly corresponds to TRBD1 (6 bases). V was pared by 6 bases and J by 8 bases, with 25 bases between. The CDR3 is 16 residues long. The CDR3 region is CASSHTRDRITGGYTF. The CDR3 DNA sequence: TGTGCCAGCAGCCATACTCGCGACAGGATAACCGGCGGCTACACCTTC.

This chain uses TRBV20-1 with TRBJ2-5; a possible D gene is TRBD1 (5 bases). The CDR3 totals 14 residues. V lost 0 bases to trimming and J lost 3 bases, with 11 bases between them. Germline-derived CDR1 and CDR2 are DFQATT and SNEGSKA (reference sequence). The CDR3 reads CSARDGGAKETQYF. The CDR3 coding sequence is TGCAGTGCTAGAGATGGTGGGGCCAAAGAGACCCAGTACTTC.

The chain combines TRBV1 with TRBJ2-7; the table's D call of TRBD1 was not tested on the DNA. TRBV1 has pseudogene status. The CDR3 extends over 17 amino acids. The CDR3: CTSSLVLGQGQVEEQYV. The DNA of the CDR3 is TGCACCAGCAGCCTCGTGCTGGGACAGGGGCAAGTGGAGGAGCAGTACGTC.